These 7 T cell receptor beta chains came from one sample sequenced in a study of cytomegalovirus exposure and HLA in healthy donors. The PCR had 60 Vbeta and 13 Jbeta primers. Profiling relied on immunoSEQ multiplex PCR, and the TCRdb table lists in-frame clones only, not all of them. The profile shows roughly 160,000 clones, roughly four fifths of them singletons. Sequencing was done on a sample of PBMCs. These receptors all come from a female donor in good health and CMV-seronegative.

In nucleotides, the CDR3 is TGTGCCAGCAGAGCGGACCAGGCAGATACGCAGTATTTT. Translation: CASRADQADTQYF. The chain joins TRBV6-6 to TRBJ2-3; weak D call: TRBD2 (5 bases). The CDR3 consists of 13 residues. Germline V gives CDR1 MNHNY, CDR2 SVGAGI (reference sequence). Deletions cut 6 bases from V and 4 bases from J, with 11 bases between.

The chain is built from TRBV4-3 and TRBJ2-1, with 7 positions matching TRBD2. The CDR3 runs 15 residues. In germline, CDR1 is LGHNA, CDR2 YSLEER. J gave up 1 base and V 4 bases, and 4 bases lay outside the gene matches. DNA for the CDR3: TGCGCCAGCAGCCGAAACGGGGGGTCCTACAATGAGCAGTTCTTC. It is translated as CASSRNGGSYNEQFF.

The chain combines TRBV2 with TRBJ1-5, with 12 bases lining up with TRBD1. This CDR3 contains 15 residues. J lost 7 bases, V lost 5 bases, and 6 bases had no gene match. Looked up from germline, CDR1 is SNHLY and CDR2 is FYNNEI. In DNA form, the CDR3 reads TGTGCCAGCAGTTTAACGGGACAGGGGGCACAGCCCCAGCATTTT. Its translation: CASSLTGQGAQPQHF.

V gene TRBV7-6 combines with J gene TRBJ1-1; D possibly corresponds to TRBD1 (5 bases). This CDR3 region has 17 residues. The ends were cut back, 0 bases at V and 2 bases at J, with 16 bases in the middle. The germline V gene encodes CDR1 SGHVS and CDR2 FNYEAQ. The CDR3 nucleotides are TGTGCCAGCAGCTTAGCGCGGGGGGTGGGGGGTAACACTGAAGCTTTCTTT. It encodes CASSLARGVGGNTEAFF.

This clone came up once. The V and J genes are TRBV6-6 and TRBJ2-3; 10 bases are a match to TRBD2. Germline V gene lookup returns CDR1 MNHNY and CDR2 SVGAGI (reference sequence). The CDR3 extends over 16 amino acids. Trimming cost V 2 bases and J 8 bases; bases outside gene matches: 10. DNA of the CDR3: TGTGCCAGCAGTTACGAGGCTAGCGGGGGACGAGCTACGCAGTATTTT. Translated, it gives CASSYEASGGRATQYF.

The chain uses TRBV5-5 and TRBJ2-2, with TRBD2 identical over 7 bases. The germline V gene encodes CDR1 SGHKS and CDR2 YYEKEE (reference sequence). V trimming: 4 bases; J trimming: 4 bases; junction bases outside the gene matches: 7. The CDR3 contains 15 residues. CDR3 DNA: TGTGCCAGCAGCCCGGAAGGCGGGAGCACCGGGGAGCTGTTTTTT. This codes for CASSPEGGSTGELFF.

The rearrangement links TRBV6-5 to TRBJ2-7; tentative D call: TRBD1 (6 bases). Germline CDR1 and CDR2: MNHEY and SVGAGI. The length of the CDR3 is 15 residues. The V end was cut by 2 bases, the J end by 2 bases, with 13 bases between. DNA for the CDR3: TGTGCCAGCAGTTACGCGGGCAGGGGCGCCTACGAGCAGTACTTC. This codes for CASSYAGRGAYEQYF.